The T cell receptor (beta chain) described here comes from a study of cytomegalovirus exposure and HLA in healthy donors. Study-level results: Per a later analysis, HLA-associated TCR beta chains showed more clonal expansion than other, equally common TCR beta chains.

Points on this clone: Its antigen is not known. At the DNA level, this CDR3 is encoded by other sequences in the same sample as well.

V trimming: 5 bases; J trimming: 3 bases; junction bases outside the gene matches: 3. CDR3 length equals 14 residues. The germline V gene encodes CDR1 SGDLS and CDR2 YYNGEE. With 60 Vbeta and 13 Jbeta primers, the PCR was carried out. TCRdb's copy holds only in-frame clones and misses some; the assay was immunoSEQ multiplex PCR. Of some 120,000 clones in the sample, more than 75% were seen once. This sequence was found in a man aged 18 to 30 in good health and CMV-seronegative. The chain carries TRBV9 and TRBJ2-3; 10 bases fit TRBD2. The sequencing sample was made of PBMCs. This chain's CDR3 is CASSASGGTDTQYF. CDR3 DNA sequence: TGTGCCAGCAGTGCTAGCGGGGGTACAGATACGCAGTATTTT. Full variable domain (remainder filled in from reference TRBV9 and TRBJ2-3): DSGVTQTPKHLITATGQRVTLRCSPRSGDLSVYWYQQSLDQGLQFLIQYYNGEERAKGNILERFSAQQFPDLHSELNLSSLELGDSALYFCASSASGGTDTQYFGPGTRLTVL.